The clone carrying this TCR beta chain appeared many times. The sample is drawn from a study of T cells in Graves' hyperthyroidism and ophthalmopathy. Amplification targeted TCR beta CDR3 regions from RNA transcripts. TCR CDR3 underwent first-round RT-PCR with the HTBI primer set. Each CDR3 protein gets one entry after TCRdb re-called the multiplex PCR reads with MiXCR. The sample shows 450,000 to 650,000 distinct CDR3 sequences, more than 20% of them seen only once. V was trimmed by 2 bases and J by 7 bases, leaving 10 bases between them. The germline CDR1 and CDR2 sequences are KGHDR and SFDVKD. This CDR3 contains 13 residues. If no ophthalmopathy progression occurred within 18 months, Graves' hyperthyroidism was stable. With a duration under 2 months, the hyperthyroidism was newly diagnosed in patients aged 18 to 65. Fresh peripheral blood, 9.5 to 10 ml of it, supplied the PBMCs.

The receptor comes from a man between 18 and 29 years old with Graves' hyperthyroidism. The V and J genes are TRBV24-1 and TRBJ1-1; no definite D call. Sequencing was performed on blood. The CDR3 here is CATSDSNLSEAFF. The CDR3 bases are TGTGCCACCAGTGATTCTAATCTAAGTGAAGCTTTCTTT.